A single T cell receptor beta chain is shown here with its context. Its antigen is unknown. Both 60 Vbeta primers and 13 Jbeta primers went into the PCR. The method was immunoSEQ multiplex PCR; TCRdb's version includes in-frame clones alone and lacks a portion of them. The repertoire has 140,000 to 150,000 clones, roughly 82% of them found once; the top ten carry 3% to 3.5%. The CDR3 consists of 14 residues. The J segment lost 2 bases and the V segment lost 6 bases, leaving 6 bases of the junction unmatched. Germline-derived CDR1 and CDR2 are MNHEY and SMNVEV (reference sequence). The data are from a study of cytomegalovirus exposure and HLA in healthy donors. The study, taken as a whole, reports: Follow-up analysis found HLA locus-dependent TCR association rates, highest for DRB1 and lowest for HLA-C. Reportedly, a later analysis found an Asian-associated ancestry cluster had fewer N-insertions than the approximately 670-donor mean. Reports credit the classifier with highly specific, highly sensitive diagnosis of cytomegalovirus status.

The rearrangement uses TRBV27 and TRBJ1-2; 7 bases fit TRBD1. The sequencing input was PBMCs. The receptor was derived from a male donor in good health and CMV-seronegative. CDR3 sequence: CASRETGTNYGYTF. CDR3 nucleotides: TGTGCCAGCAGAGAGACAGGGACGAACTATGGCTACACCTTC.